The next 19 T cell receptor beta chains were all read from a single sample in a study of T-cell memory formation after mild COVID-19. TCRdb processed the 5' RACE reads anew with MiXCR; each CDR3 protein has one entry. This table holds roughly 130,000 distinct CDR3 sequences, about 18% found once. Specimen: PBMCs or a T cell subset sorted from them (not recorded which). The source of these receptors is a man aged 18-30 years who had mild COVID-19 (a few samples of this study predate the infection). Cell type and time point are not known.

The rearrangement uses TRBV7-8 and TRBJ1-1; D is undetermined. This CDR3 contains 14 residues. Germline values: CDR1 SGHVS, CDR2 FQNEAQ. The V end lost 4 bases, the J end lost 0 bases, and 9 bases lay between the germline ends. The CDR3 here is CASSSTPLNTEAFF. The CDR3 DNA reads TGTGCCAGCAGCTCGACGCCCTTGAACACTGAAGCTTTCTTT.

This clonotype turned up a few times. The J gene is TRBJ2-2, the V gene TRBV5-1; D uncertain. Germline CDR1 SGHRS, CDR2 YFSETQ. The V end lost 0 bases, the J end lost 5 bases, and 8 bases lay between the germline ends. The CDR3 length is 14 residues. In DNA, the CDR3 is TGCGCCAGCAGCTTGGACGGCCAGACCGGGGAGCTGTTTTTT. Its translation is CASSLDGQTGELFF.

This clonotype was seen only a few times. This sequence joins TRBV7-6 and TRBJ2-7; the D gene is possibly TRBD1 (5 bases). The CDR3 is 16 residues long. Deletions cut 5 bases from V and 0 bases from J, with 17 bases between. Germline V gene lookup returns CDR1 SGHVS and CDR2 FNYEAQ. The CDR3 DNA follows: TGTGCCAGCAGCCCTGGGGCGCGGTCCGTCTCCTACGAGCAGTACTTC. It translates to CASSPGARSVSYEQYF.

This clonotype was counted only a few times. This chain uses TRBV4-3 with TRBJ2-1; no reliable D call. The V and J ends lost 0 bases and 5 bases respectively, with 5 bases between them. The CDR3 loop spans 13 amino acids. Germline values: CDR1 LGHNA, CDR2 YSLEER. CDR3 in amino acids: CASSQETDNEQFF. CDR3 nucleotides: TGCGCCAGCAGCCAAGAAACCGACAATGAGCAGTTCTTC.

The chain carries TRBV4-1 and TRBJ2-2; no firm D call. The germline V gene encodes CDR1 MGHRA and CDR2 YSYEKL. V lost 0 bases and J 1 base, leaving 6 bases between the germline ends. The CDR3 spans 15 residues. CDR3 amino acids: CASSQEGWNTGELFF. DNA of the CDR3: TGCGCCAGCAGCCAAGAAGGCTGGAACACCGGGGAGCTGTTTTTT.

This clonotype has a handful of counts. The chain recombines TRBV5-6 with TRBJ1-1; TRBD1 matches 8 bases. In germline, CDR1 is SGHDT, CDR2 YYEEEE. CDR3 length equals 24 residues. V shed 4 bases, J shed 7 bases, and the junction held 39 bases outside the gene matches. DNA of the CDR3: TGTGCCAGCAGCGGGACAGGTAGTCGGACGAAAGTTGGGAGCCCAAGCCCAATCCTTGATGAAGCTTTCTTT. The encoded protein is CASSGTGSRTKVGSPSPILDEAFF.

The sample holds a few counts of this clonotype. The chain links TRBV5-1 to TRBJ2-5; 10 nucleotides align to TRBD2. Germline CDR1 is SGHRS and CDR2 is YFSETQ. V lost 4 bases, J lost 2 bases, and 2 bases stayed unmatched. The CDR3 has 14 amino acids. In DNA form, the CDR3 reads TGCGCCAGCAGCGCTAGCGGGGGTCAAGAGACCCAGTACTTC. Translation gives CASSASGGQETQYF.

This rearrangement joins TRBV7-2 to TRBJ1-2; D gene ambiguous. Germline V CDR1 and CDR2: SGHTA, FQGNSA. V was shortened by 1 base and J by 2 bases, with 8 bases between the two germline ends. CDR3 length: 14 residues. The CDR3 sequence is CASSLVGGNYGYTF. The CDR3 bases are TGTGCCAGCAGCTTAGTGGGAGGGAACTATGGCTACACCTTC.

The chain has TRBV19 and TRBJ1-1; D ambiguous. Germline CDR1 LNHDA, CDR2 SQIVND (reference sequence). Trimming left V 4 bases short and J 4 bases short, with 19 bases between. The CDR3 covers 16 residues. CDR3 coding DNA: TGTGCCAGTAGTAGCGGCTCCGAAACTTGGGGCACTGAAGCTTTCTTT. Protein product: CASSSGSETWGTEAFF.

A few counts support this clonotype. The V and J genes are TRBV7-3 and TRBJ2-1; perhaps TRBD1 as D (6 bases). V lost 4 bases, J lost 1 base, and 8 bases lay in between. The CDR3 is 14 amino acids. The germline gives CDR1 SGHTA, CDR2 FQGTGA. The CDR3 sequence: CASSSGTSYNEQFF. The CDR3, as DNA: TGTGCCAGCAGCTCAGGGACATCCTACAATGAGCAGTTCTTC.

The chain links TRBV7-3 to TRBJ2-1, with D tentatively TRBD2 (5 bases). The CDR3 loop spans 15 amino acids. V gave up 2 bases and J gave up 2 bases, with 10 bases separating them. CDR1 SGHTA and CDR2 FQGTGA come from the germline V gene. The CDR3 sequence is CASSLDRGTYNEQFF. The DNA for the CDR3 is TGTGCCAGCAGCTTAGATCGGGGTACCTACAATGAGCAGTTCTTC. Supplemented by reference TRBV7-3 and TRBJ2-1, the full variable domain reads GAGVSQTPSNKVTEKGKYVELRCDPISGHTALYWYRQSLGQGPEFLIYFQGTGAADDSGLPNDRFFAVRPEGSVSTLKIQRTERGDSAVYLCASSLDRGTYNEQFFGPGTRLTVL.

This clonotype was counted between two and nine times. The chain combines TRBV12-3 or TRBV12-4 with TRBJ2-3; D may correspond to TRBD1 or TRBD2 (5 bases each). The V and J ends lost 6 bases and 1 base respectively, with 17 bases between them. The CDR3 is made up of 16 amino acids. The CDR3: CASRRGRGARTDTQYF. The CDR3 DNA is TGTGCCAGCAGACGGGGACGAGGGGCGCGCACAGATACGCAGTATTTT.

The chain couples TRBV4-1 to TRBJ2-1, with 10 bases lining up with TRBD1. Germline-derived CDR1 and CDR2 are MGHRA and YSYEKL. CDR3 length equals 16 residues. V gave up 4 bases and J gave up 9 bases; unmatched junction bases: 12. The CDR3 DNA reads as TGCGCCAGCAGCCTTCCGGGACAGGGGCGCGGGAGTGAGCAGTTCTTC. This codes for CASSLPGQGRGSEQFF.

This clonotype was seen a handful of times. This chain uses TRBV30 with TRBJ2-5; D not resolved. CDR1 GTSNPN and CDR2 SVGIG come from the germline V gene (reference sequence). CDR3 length equals 16 residues. V gave up 1 base and J gave up 5 bases, with 20 bases separating them. The CDR3 DNA reads as TGTGCCTGGAGTGAGGGTATATCTGGGGTTAGGGAGACCCAGTACTTC. Protein: CAWSEGISGVRETQYF.

This clonotype was seen repeatedly, ten times or more. The gene calls are TRBV7-2 and TRBJ2-5; a possible D gene is TRBD1 (6 bases). The CDR3 runs 11 residues. The V end was cut by 8 bases, the J end by 5 bases, with 9 bases between. Looked up from germline, CDR1 is SGHTA and CDR2 is FQGNSA. The DNA for the CDR3 is TGTGCCAGCCTGAGGGGGGAGACCCAGTACTTC. Translated, it gives CASLRGETQYF.

This clonotype was seen a few times. The chain has TRBV7-9 and TRBJ2-6; no firm D call. There are 14 residues in the CDR3. With 3 bases removed from V and 2 bases from J, the gap between germline ends came to 5 bases. Germline-derived CDR1 and CDR2 are SEHNR and FQNEAQ (reference sequence). CDR3 DNA: TGTGCCAGCAGCTTTATGGCTGGGGCCAACGTCCTGACTTTC. Protein sequence: CASSFMAGANVLTF. The full variable domain, completed using reference TRBV7-9 and TRBJ2-6, is DTGVSQNPRHKITKRGQNVTFRCDPISEHNRLYWYRQTLGQGPEFLTYFQNEAQLEKSRLLSDRFSAERPKGSFSTLEIQRTEQGDSAMYLCASSFMAGANVLTFGAGSRLTVL.

This rearrangement joins TRBV20-1 to TRBJ1-2, with D perhaps matching TRBD1 (6 bases). The germline V gene encodes CDR1 DFQATT and CDR2 SNEGSKA (reference sequence). This CDR3 contains 15 residues. V was shortened by 5 bases and J by 3 bases, with 19 bases between the two germline ends. CDR3 in amino acids: CSAGATGTYYYGYTF. DNA of the CDR3: TGCAGTGCTGGGGCAACCGGGACATATTACTATGGCTACACCTTC.

V is TRBV28 and J is TRBJ1-1; perhaps TRBD1 as D (6 bases). V dropped 4 bases and J dropped 1 base, with 13 bases sitting between them. This CDR3 comprises 15 residues. Germline lookup yields CDR1 MDHEN and CDR2 SYDVKM. The CDR3 sequence is CASSSAGAQNTEAFF. CDR3 in DNA: TGTGCCAGCAGTTCAGCAGGGGCGCAGAACACTGAAGCTTTCTTT.

This clonotype was observed a handful of times. The chain is built from TRBV11-2 and TRBJ2-7; 8 nucleotides line up with TRBD2. This CDR3 comprises 14 residues. Germline trimming cut 2 bases from V and 7 bases from J; bases unmatched to any gene: 7. Germline V gives CDR1 SGHAT, CDR2 FQNNGV. DNA of the CDR3: TGTGCCAGCAGCTTAAACGGACTAGCTTGGGAGCAGTACTTC. Residues: CASSLNGLAWEQYF.